This TCR beta chain was profiled in a study of CD8+ T cells in alopecia areata. Findings and limits, study-wide: Relative to normal scalp, lesional scalp, especially alopecia totalis/universalis, showed higher clonality. During tofacitinib treatment, many expanded lesional clones remained in scalp and blood. Tofacitinib significantly decreased scalp clonality and expanded CD8+ clones among top 100.

As the sequencing template, cDNA was produced by extracting RNA and reverse transcribing it. Assay used: immunoSEQ multiplex PCR; TCRdb lists only in-frame clones, some missing. The sample has roughly 180,000 clones, about 60% seen once. The V end was cut by 3 bases, the J end by 4 bases, with 18 bases between. The CDR3 runs 16 residues. The V gene's germline CDR1 is ENHRY and CDR2 SYGVKD. The sample's treatment: oral pan-JAK inhibitor, 5-10 mg twice daily. With regard to this clone: The antigen remains unidentified.

The source of this sequence is a human donor with alopecia areata. This specimen consisted of CD4+ T cells sorted from blood, obtained at week 4, from a patient treated with tofacitinib. The rearrangement links TRBV10-3 to TRBJ1-2, with D tentatively TRBD1 (5 bases). The CDR3 nucleotides read TGTGCCATCAGTGACTCCAATCCCGAGGGGCTCTATGGCTACACCTTC. This gives the protein CAISDSNPEGLYGYTF.